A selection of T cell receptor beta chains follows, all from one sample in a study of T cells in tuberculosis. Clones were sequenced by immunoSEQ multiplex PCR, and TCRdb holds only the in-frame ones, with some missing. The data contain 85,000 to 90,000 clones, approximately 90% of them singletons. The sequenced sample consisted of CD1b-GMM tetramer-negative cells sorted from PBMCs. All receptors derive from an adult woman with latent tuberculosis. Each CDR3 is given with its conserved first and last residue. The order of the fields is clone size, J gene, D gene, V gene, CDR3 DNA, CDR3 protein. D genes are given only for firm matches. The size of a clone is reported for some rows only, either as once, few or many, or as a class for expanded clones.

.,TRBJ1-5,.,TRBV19,TGTGCCAGTAGTATAGATCGTCGGGATCAGCCCCAGCATTTT,CASSIDRRDQPQHF
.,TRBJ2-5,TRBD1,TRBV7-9,TGTGCCAGCAGCTTAGGCCCCGGGACAGGGGGTCCACAAGCGGAGACCCAGTACTTC,CASSLGPGTGGPQAETQYF
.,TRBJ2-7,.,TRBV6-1,TGTGCCAGCAGTGACGTTGGCGGCCCCGACTACGAGCAGTACTTC,CASSDVGGPDYEQYF
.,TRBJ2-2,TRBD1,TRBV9,TGTGCCAGCAGCGTCACCGGACAGGGGGCTAAGACCGGGGAGCTGTTTTTT,CASSVTGQGAKTGELFF
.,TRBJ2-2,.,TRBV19,TGTGCCAGTAGTATCCAGGGAGGAGCGAACACCGGGGAGCTGTTTTTT,CASSIQGGANTGELFF
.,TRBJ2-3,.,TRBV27,TGTGCCAGCAGCCAAAGGGGGGGGGCCACAGATACGCAGTATTTT,CASSQRGGATDTQYF
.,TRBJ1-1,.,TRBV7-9,TGTGCCAGCAGCTCAGGGGTCCCCATGAACACTGAAGCTTTCTTT,CASSSGVPMNTEAFF
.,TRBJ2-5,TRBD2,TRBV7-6,TGTGCCAGCAGCTTGGGCCTTGTCGGGGGGGCCCAAGAGACCCAGTACTTC,CASSLGLVGGAQETQYF
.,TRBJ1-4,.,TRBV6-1,TGTGCCAGCAGTGGTCGGACGGGGAATGAAAAACTGTTTTTT,CASSGRTGNEKLFF
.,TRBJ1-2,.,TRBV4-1,TGCGCCAGCAGCCGAAACAGGGAAAACTATGGCTACACCTTC,CASSRNRENYGYTF
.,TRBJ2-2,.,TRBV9,TGTGCCAGCAGCCCTGCGAGCAGGGGCCACGGGGAGCTGTTTTTT,CASSPASRGHGELFF
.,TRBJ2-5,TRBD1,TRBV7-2,TGTGCCAGCATCCCAGGCTGGGACAGGCGGATAGAGACCCAGTACTTC,CASIPGWDRRIETQYF
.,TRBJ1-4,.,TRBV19,TGTGCCAGTAGTATAGCCGCAGCAACTAATGAAAAACTGTTTTTT,CASSIAAATNEKLFF
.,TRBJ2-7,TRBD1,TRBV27,TGTGCCAGCAGTTCAAGACAGGGGGCGCCTCTCAGGGTCGAGCAGTACTTC,CASSSRQGAPLRVEQYF
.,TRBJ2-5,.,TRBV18,TGTGCCAGCTCACCACCCTCCCAAGAGACCCAGTACTTC,CASSPPSQETQYF
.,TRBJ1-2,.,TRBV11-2,TGTGCCAGCAGCTTGGACACTCGCTATGGCTACACCTTC,CASSLDTRYGYTF
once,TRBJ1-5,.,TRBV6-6,TGTGCCAGCAGAGACGGCCCGGGGCCCCAGCATTTT,CASRDGPGPQHF
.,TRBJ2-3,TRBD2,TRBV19,TGTGCCAGTAGTGTTAGCGGGGGGGCTGGCACAGATACGCAGTATTTT,CASSVSGGAGTDTQYF
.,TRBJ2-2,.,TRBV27,TGTGCCAGTTCGAGGCGGATACCGAACACCGGGGAGCTGTTTTTT,CASSRRIPNTGELFF
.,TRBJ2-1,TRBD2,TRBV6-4,TGTGCCAGCAGTGCCTTAGCGGGGGGGCCCTACAATGAGCAGTTCTTC,CASSALAGGPYNEQFF
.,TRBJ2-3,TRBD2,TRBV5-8,TGTGCCAGCAGCTTGGATAGTCTAGCGGGGGGGCCTACAGATACGCAGTATTTT,CASSLDSLAGGPTDTQYF
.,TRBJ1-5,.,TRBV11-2,TGTGCCAGCAGCTTAGGGCCCGGGGACAATCAGCCCCAGCATTTT,CASSLGPGDNQPQHF
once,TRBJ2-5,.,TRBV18,TGTGCCAGCTCAGTCTTTCCCCAGGGCGAATCCCAAGAGACCCAGTACTTC,CASSVFPQGESQETQYF
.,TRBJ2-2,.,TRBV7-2,TGTGCCAGCAGCCCCCCAGGGGTGAACACCGGGGAGCTGTTTTTT,CASSPPGVNTGELFF
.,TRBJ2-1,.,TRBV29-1,TGCAGCGTTGTGTTACAGGATGCCTACAATGAGCAGTTCTTC,CSVVLQDAYNEQFF
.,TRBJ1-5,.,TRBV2,TGTGCCAGCAGTGGGACTGGCGGCAATCAGCCCCAGCATTTT,CASSGTGGNQPQHF
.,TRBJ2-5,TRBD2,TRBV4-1,TGCGCCAGCAGTCTTGGACTAGCGGGGTCTCGAGAGACCCAGTACTTC,CASSLGLAGSRETQYF
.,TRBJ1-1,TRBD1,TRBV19,TGTGCCAGTAGTATTGGGACAGAATACACTGAAGCTTTCTTT,CASSIGTEYTEAFF
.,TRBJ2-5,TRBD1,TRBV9,TGTGCCAGCAGCGTAGATGGGACAGGGGTTATGGAGACCCAGTACTTC,CASSVDGTGVMETQYF
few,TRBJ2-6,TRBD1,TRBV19,TGTGCCAGTAGTGTAGCAGGGGGCGCCAGGGCTGGGGCCAACGTCCTGACTTTC,CASSVAGGARAGANVLTF
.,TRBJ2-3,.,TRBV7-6,TGTGCCAGCAGCCCTCGGGGTAGCGTGGGCACAGATACGCAGTATTTT,CASSPRGSVGTDTQYF
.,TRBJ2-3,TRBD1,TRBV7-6,TGTGCCAGCAGCTCCAAGACAGGGTATCCCACAGATACGCAGTATTTT,CASSSKTGYPTDTQYF
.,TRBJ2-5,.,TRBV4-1,TGCGCCAGCAGCCAAGGAACAGCGGGAGAGACCCAGTACTTC,CASSQGTAGETQYF
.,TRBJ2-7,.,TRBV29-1,TGCAGCGCGGGGGAATCCTACGAGCAGTACTTC,CSAGESYEQYF
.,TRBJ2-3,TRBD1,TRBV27,TGTGCCAGCAGCCCAAGCGGACAGGGCGCAGATACGCAGTATTTT,CASSPSGQGADTQYF
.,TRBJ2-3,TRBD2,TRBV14,TGTGCCAGCAGTCTCCCGGGCCGGGGGGGCACAGATACGCAGTATTTT,CASSLPGRGGTDTQYF
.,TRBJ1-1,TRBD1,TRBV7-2,TGTGCCAGCAGTCTTACTTGGACAGGACCTGAAGCTTTCTTT,CASSLTWTGPEAFF
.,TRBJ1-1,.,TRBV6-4,TGTGCCAGCAATCCGGGACACAGGAACACTGAAGCTTTCTTT,CASNPGHRNTEAFF
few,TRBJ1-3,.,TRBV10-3,TGTGCCACCAGCGGCTCTGGAAACACCATATATTTT,CATSGSGNTIYF
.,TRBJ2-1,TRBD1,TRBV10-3,TGTGCCATCAAGATTGCGCCGGGACAGGGATACAATGAGCAGTTCTTC,CAIKIAPGQGYNEQFF
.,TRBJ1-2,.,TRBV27,TGTGCCAGCAGGGGTTGGCAGGGCGATGGCTACACCTTC,CASRGWQGDGYTF